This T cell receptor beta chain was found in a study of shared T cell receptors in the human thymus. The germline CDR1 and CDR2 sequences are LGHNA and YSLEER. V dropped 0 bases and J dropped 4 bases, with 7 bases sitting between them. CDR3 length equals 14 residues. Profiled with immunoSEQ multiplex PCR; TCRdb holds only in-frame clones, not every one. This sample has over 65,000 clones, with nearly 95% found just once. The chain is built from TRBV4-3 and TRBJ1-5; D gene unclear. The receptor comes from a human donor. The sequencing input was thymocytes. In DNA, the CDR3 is TGCGCCAGCAGCCAAGAAAGTAAAAATCAGCCCCAGCATTTT. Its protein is CASSQESKNQPQHF.